This TCR beta chain was recorded in a study of cytomegalovirus exposure and HLA in healthy donors. V gave up 0 bases and J gave up 4 bases; unmatched junction bases: 5. The CDR3 covers 15 residues. Germline V gene lookup returns CDR1 LNHDA and CDR2 SQIVND (reference sequence). The primer mix had 60 Vbeta and 13 Jbeta primers. Profiling relied on immunoSEQ multiplex PCR, and the TCRdb table lists in-frame clones only, not all of them. The ten top clones account for approximately 5.4%, within a sample of around 70,000 clones. Sample: PBMCs. This TCR came from a man aged 35-49 years in good health and CMV-seronegative. The chain links TRBV19 to TRBJ1-2; 7 bases map to TRBD1. CDR3 residues: CASSIEPGTVYGYTF. The CDR3 bases are TGTGCCAGTAGTATAGAACCAGGGACAGTCTATGGCTACACCTTC. The full variable domain, its missing parts supplied by reference TRBV19 and TRBJ1-2, is DGGITQSPKYLFRKEGQNVTLSCEQNLNHDAMYWYRQDPGQGLRLIYYSQIVNDFQKGDIAEGYSVSREKKESFPLTVTSAQKNPTAFYLCASSIEPGTVYGYTFGSGTRLTVV.